The next 18 T cell receptor beta chains were all read from a single sample in a study of T-cell memory formation after mild COVID-19. TCRdb ran MiXCR on the 5' RACE reads and lists one entry per CDR3 protein. Among 500,000 to 600,000 distinct CDR3 sequences listed, about a sixth were seen once. The sequenced material came from PBMCs or a T cell subset sorted from them (not recorded which). Receptors originate from an adult woman who had mild COVID-19 (a few samples of this study predate the infection). Cell type and time point are not known.

The chain joins TRBV9 to TRBJ2-1; maybe TRBD2 (6 bases). Trimming cost V 8 bases and J 1 base, with 16 bases left between them. This CDR3 is built from 15 residues. Germline CDR1 and CDR2: SGDLS and YYNGEE. Here the CDR3 DNA reads TGTGCCAGTCGAAGTGGTAGCGGATCCTACAATGAGCAGTTCTTC. Translated, it gives CASRSGSGSYNEQFF. The complete variable domain, with remaining parts taken from reference TRBV9 and TRBJ2-1, reads DSGVTQTPKHLITATGQRVTLRCSPRSGDLSVYWYQQSLDQGLQFLIQYYNGEERAKGNILERFSAQQFPDLHSELNLSSLELGDSALYFCASRSGSGSYNEQFFGPGTRLTVL.

The V gene is TRBV3-1, the J gene TRBJ1-2; D perhaps matches TRBD1 (6 bases). CDR1 is LGHDT, CDR2 YNNKEL, per germline (reference sequence). The CDR3 extends over 16 amino acids. The V end was cut by 5 bases, the J end by 5 bases, with 21 bases between. The DNA of the CDR3 is TGTGCCAGCAGCGCTCGGAGGGGGGACCGCCTTTATGGCTACACCTTC. Its translation is CASSARRGDRLYGYTF.

The chain uses TRBV21-1 and TRBJ2-7; the D call TRBD1 from the table was never checked on the DNA. TRBV21-1 is described as a pseudogene. The CDR3 runs to 13 residues. The CDR3 coding sequence is TGTGCCAGCAGCAAAGTCCCCTTTAACGAGCAGTACTTC. It specifies CASSKVPFNEQYF.

V gene TRBV29-1 combines with J gene TRBJ1-1; unclear D gene. Germline V gene lookup returns CDR1 SQVTM and CDR2 ANQGSEA. The CDR3 runs to 12 residues. Trimming shortened V by 2 bases and J by 0 bases, and 4 bases separated the two germline ends. The CDR3 sequence is CSVESLNTEAFF. The CDR3 nucleotides read TGCAGCGTTGAAAGTCTGAACACTGAAGCTTTCTTT.

This sequence joins TRBV6-1 and TRBJ2-1; 12 bases map to TRBD2. Germline V lookup: CDR1 MNHNS, CDR2 SASEGT. The J segment lost 4 bases and the V segment lost 2 bases, leaving 3 bases of the junction unmatched. The CDR3 runs to 16 residues. The CDR3 DNA reads TGTGCCAGCAGTGAATTGCTAGCGGGAGGGTACAATGAGCAGTTCTTC. It encodes CASSELLAGGYNEQFF.

This clonotype has a count of ten or more. The V gene is TRBV5-1, the J gene TRBJ1-1, with D possibly TRBD1 on 5 matching bases. The CDR3 sequence is 15 residues long. CDR1 and CDR2 from the germline V gene are SGHRS and YFSETQ. V lost 3 bases, J lost 0 bases, and 12 bases lay in between. CDR3 nucleotide sequence: TGCGCCAGCAGCTCTACAGGCGGCATGAACACTGAAGCTTTCTTT. Its translation: CASSSTGGMNTEAFF.

This chain connects TRBV6-1 to TRBJ2-1, with D perhaps matching TRBD1 (6 bases). CDR1 MNHNS and CDR2 SASEGT come from the germline V gene. With 7 bases removed from V and 2 bases from J, the gap between germline ends came to 15 bases. CDR3 length: 15 amino acids. The CDR3 here is CASKGGTGTYNEQFF. CDR3 bases: TGTGCCAGCAAGGGTGGAACAGGGACCTACAATGAGCAGTTCTTC.

The chain uses TRBV5-6 and TRBJ2-5; TRBD2 matches at 16 bases. With V trimmed by 4 bases and J by 2 bases, 5 bases remained unmatched. Germline-derived CDR1 and CDR2 are SGHDT and YYEEEE. The CDR3 length is 17 residues. The CDR3 here is CASSAGLAGGEQETQYF. CDR3 bases: TGTGCCAGCAGCGCGGGACTAGCGGGAGGGGAACAAGAGACCCAGTACTTC.

This clonotype was counted a few times. CDR3 bases: TGCAGCGTTGAAGACACCCGTAGGGGCTACACCTTC. As protein: CSVEDTRRGYTF. The V call is TRBV29-1, the J call TRBJ1-2; D remains ambiguous. The V and J ends lost 0 bases and 8 bases respectively, with 10 bases between them. This CDR3 is built from 12 residues. Germline V CDR1 and CDR2: SQVTM, ANQGSEA.

The rearrangement uses TRBV27 and TRBJ2-1, with D possibly matching TRBD1 (6 bases). Trimming left V 5 bases short and J 14 bases short, with 16 bases between. Germline loops: CDR1 MNHEY, CDR2 SMNVEV (reference sequence). This CDR3 spans 12 amino acids. CDR3 residues: CASSLDRFREFF. The CDR3 DNA reads as TGTGCCAGCAGTCTCGACAGGTTCAGGGAGTTCTTC.

The chain joins TRBV11-2 to TRBJ2-1; 11 nucleotides agree with TRBD2. The CDR3 loop spans 15 amino acids. Germline-derived CDR1 and CDR2 are SGHAT and FQNNGV. J was trimmed by 8 bases and V by 3 bases; bases with no gene match: 6. CDR3 nucleotide sequence: TGTGCCAGCAGCTTTAGACTAGCGGGATTCGATGAGCAGTTCTTC. It translates to CASSFRLAGFDEQFF. The full variable domain, its missing parts supplied by reference TRBV11-2 and TRBJ2-1, is EAGVAQSPRYKIIEKRQSVAFWCNPISGHATLYWYQQILGQGPKLLIQFQNNGVVDDSQLPKDRFSAERLKGVDSTLKIQPAKLEDSAVYLCASSFRLAGFDEQFFGPGTRLTVL.

This clonotype was detected only a few times. This rearrangement joins TRBV7-8 to TRBJ2-7; D is undetermined. Trimming pared 2 bases from V and 2 bases from J, leaving 13 bases between. The germline V gene has CDR1 SGHVS and CDR2 FQNEAQ. The CDR3 is made up of 15 amino acids. CDR3 nucleotides: TGTGCCAGCAGCTTAAACCGGGCCCCGACCTACGAGCAGTACTTC. Its translation: CASSLNRAPTYEQYF. Drawing the rest from reference TRBV7-8 and TRBJ2-7, the complete variable domain is GAGVSQSPRYKVAKRGQDVALRCDPISGHVSLFWYQQALGQGPEFLTYFQNEAQLDKSGLPSDRFFAERPEGSVSTLKIQRTQQEDSAVYLCASSLNRAPTYEQYFGPGTRLTVT.

The chain couples TRBV29-1 to TRBJ1-1; D unresolved. CDR1 SQVTM and CDR2 ANQGSEA come from the germline V gene. Trimming shortened V by 6 bases and J by 0 bases, and 11 bases separated the two germline ends. The CDR3 spans 13 residues. CDR3 sequence: CSVVWNMNTEAFF. CDR3 DNA: TGCAGCGTCGTGTGGAACATGAACACTGAAGCTTTCTTT.

This chain connects TRBV6-5 to TRBJ1-1; 10 bases fit TRBD1. Trimming removed 2 bases from V and 7 bases from J; junction bases left unmatched: 1. The CDR3 is made up of 13 amino acids. Per germline, CDR1 MNHEY and CDR2 SVGAGI. The CDR3 coding sequence is TGTGCCAGCAGTTACAGGGACAGGGGTGAAGCTTTCTTT. Translated, it gives CASSYRDRGEAFF.

This clonotype was picked up a small number of times. V is TRBV5-1 and J is TRBJ2-2; D may be TRBD1 (6 bases). The CDR3 totals 16 residues. In germline, CDR1 is SGHRS, CDR2 YFSETQ. V was pared by 1 base and J by 5 bases, with 15 bases between. The CDR3 DNA reads TGCGCCAGCAGCTTGAGACAGGAGTCGTTAACCGGGGAGCTGTTTTTT. As protein: CASSLRQESLTGELFF.

The genes are TRBV29-1 and TRBJ2-3; D might be TRBD1 (6 bases). Germline CDR1 SQVTM, CDR2 ANQGSEA. The CDR3 is 14 residues long. The V end lost 7 bases, the J end lost 6 bases, and 20 bases lay between the germline ends. This CDR3 reads CSADSGVVTDTQYF. Written as DNA, the CDR3 is TGCAGCGCCGACTCAGGGGTCGTCACGGATACGCAGTATTTT.

The chain links TRBV19 to TRBJ2-1; D is unresolved. The CDR3 runs to 12 residues. V lost 3 bases to trimming and J lost 7 bases, with 7 bases between them. Germline lookup yields CDR1 LNHDA and CDR2 SQIVND (reference sequence). The CDR3, as DNA: TGTGCCAGTAGTATGCTTGGGAATGAGCAGTTCTTC. Amino acids: CASSMLGNEQFF.

The chain recombines TRBV10-3 with TRBJ2-3, with a weak D call TRBD2 (6 bases). The CDR3 is 14 amino acids. Trimming took off 8 bases at V and 4 bases at J, with 16 bases between the two ends. The germline V gene encodes CDR1 ENHRY and CDR2 SYGVKD. The CDR3 sequence: CAISSDTRPDTQYF. The DNA of the CDR3 is TGTGCCATCTCTAGCGATACCCGTCCAGATACGCAGTATTTT.